A selection of T cell receptor beta chains follows, all from one sample in a study of STAT3 mutations in large granular lymphocyte leukemia. The method was immunoSEQ multiplex PCR; TCRdb's version includes in-frame clones alone and lacks a portion of them. The sample consists of approximately 31,000 clones, around 87% of them appearing once. Material for sequencing was peripheral blood mononuclear cells. These receptors came from a man between 60 and 75 years old with T-cell large granular lymphocyte leukemia. Some clones in this sample may be carry-over from other donors' samples. Both conserved end residues are part of each CDR3. Each record gives: V gene, J gene, CDR3 length, clone size, D gene, CDR3 protein, CDR3 DNA. The D gene is left open where the match is weak. Rows may omit the clone size; those that give it use once, few, many or a size class.

v_gene: TRBV2; j_gene: TRBJ2-5; len: 14; abundance: once; d_gene: NA; CDR3aa: CASGGARRRETQYF; CDR3nt: TGTGCCAGCGGGGGAGCACGACGGCGGGAGACCCAGTACTTC
v_gene: TRBV5-4; j_gene: TRBJ1-2; len: 12; abundance: NA; d_gene: NA; CDR3aa: CASKSVGYGYTF; CDR3nt: TGTGCCAGCAAGTCCGTGGGATATGGCTACACCTTC
v_gene: TRBV7-2; j_gene: TRBJ2-7; len: 13; abundance: NA; d_gene: NA; CDR3aa: CASSSGPGLEQYF; CDR3nt: TGTGCCAGCAGCTCCGGTCCGGGGCTCGAGCAGTACTTC
v_gene: TRBV7-9; j_gene: TRBJ2-5; len: 19; abundance: NA; d_gene: TRBD1; CDR3aa: CASSLARGQGTRPKETQYF; CDR3nt: TGTGCCAGCAGCTTAGCCCGGGGACAGGGAACCAGACCGAAAGAGACCCAGTACTTC
v_gene: TRBV5-1; j_gene: TRBJ2-5; len: 17; abundance: once; d_gene: TRBD2; CDR3aa: CASSRTSGRASQETQYF; CDR3nt: TGCGCCAGCAGTAGGACTAGCGGGAGGGCCAGCCAAGAGACCCAGTACTTC
v_gene: TRBV7-8; j_gene: TRBJ2-7; len: 15; abundance: NA; d_gene: NA; CDR3aa: CASSARREAGYEQYF; CDR3nt: TGTGCCAGCAGCGCGCGAAGAGAGGCGGGCTACGAGCAGTACTTC
v_gene: TRBV28; j_gene: TRBJ1-5; len: 16; abundance: NA; d_gene: NA; CDR3aa: CASSPTVKGANQPQHF; CDR3nt: TGTGCCAGCAGTCCGACAGTGAAAGGGGCGAATCAGCCCCAGCATTTT
v_gene: TRBV18; j_gene: TRBJ1-4; len: 14; abundance: NA; d_gene: NA; CDR3aa: CASSPQGPNEKLFF; CDR3nt: TGTGCCAGCTCGCCCCAGGGTCCTAATGAAAAACTGTTTTTT
v_gene: TRBV28; j_gene: TRBJ2-3; len: 16; abundance: NA; d_gene: TRBD1; CDR3aa: CASSRDPGQGANTQYF; CDR3nt: TGTGCCAGCAGTCGTGATCCGGGACAGGGGGCCAATACGCAGTATTTT
v_gene: TRBV7-2; j_gene: TRBJ2-7; len: 14; abundance: once; d_gene: NA; CDR3aa: CASSLDGRGYEQYF; CDR3nt: TGTGCCAGCAGCTTAGACGGGAGAGGGTACGAGCAGTACTTC
v_gene: TRBV19; j_gene: TRBJ1-2; len: 15; abundance: NA; d_gene: TRBD1; CDR3aa: CASSIAGQGHYGYTF; CDR3nt: TGTGCCAGTAGTATTGCGGGACAGGGGCACTATGGCTACACCTTC
v_gene: TRBV29-1; j_gene: TRBJ1-1; len: 12; abundance: NA; d_gene: NA; CDR3aa: CSTGGGNTEAFF; CDR3nt: TGCAGCACCGGGGGGGGGAACACTGAAGCTTTCTTT
v_gene: TRBV15; j_gene: TRBJ1-2; len: 12; abundance: NA; d_gene: NA; CDR3aa: CATSRDVYGYTF; CDR3nt: TGTGCCACCAGCAGAGATGTCTATGGCTACACCTTC
v_gene: TRBV7-3; j_gene: TRBJ2-1; len: 12; abundance: NA; d_gene: NA; CDR3aa: CASSPGVVEQFF; CDR3nt: TGTGCCAGCAGCCCCGGCGTGGTTGAGCAGTTCTTC
v_gene: TRBV6-1; j_gene: TRBJ2-5; len: 13; abundance: once; d_gene: TRBD1; CDR3aa: CASRKTGGETQYF; CDR3nt: TGTGCCAGCAGGAAGACAGGGGGAGAGACCCAGTACTTC
v_gene: TRBV28; j_gene: TRBJ2-5; len: 16; abundance: once; d_gene: NA; CDR3aa: CASSPSLWGAQETQYF; CDR3nt: TGTGCCAGCAGTCCCTCCCTATGGGGGGCCCAAGAGACCCAGTACTTC
v_gene: TRBV27; j_gene: TRBJ2-7; len: 13; abundance: NA; d_gene: NA; CDR3aa: CASAPGDRYEQYF; CDR3nt: TGTGCCAGCGCCCCCGGGGACCGCTACGAGCAGTACTTC
v_gene: TRBV5-1; j_gene: TRBJ2-3; len: 12; abundance: NA; d_gene: NA; CDR3aa: CASSLDADTQYF; CDR3nt: TGCGCCAGCAGCTTGGACGCAGATACGCAGTATTTT
v_gene: TRBV5-1; j_gene: TRBJ2-7; len: 18; abundance: NA; d_gene: TRBD1; CDR3aa: CASSLKLAQGSFSYEQYF; CDR3nt: TGCGCCAGCAGCTTAAAACTCGCACAGGGGAGCTTTTCCTACGAGCAGTACTTC
v_gene: TRBV9; j_gene: TRBJ2-5; len: 21; abundance: NA; d_gene: NA; CDR3aa: CASSVGLGQGLRESVAETQYF; CDR3nt: TGTGCCAGCAGCGTAGGTCTTGGGCAGGGGTTGCGGGAGAGTGTTGCGGAGACCCAGTACTTC
v_gene: TRBV4-3; j_gene: TRBJ1-2; len: 15; abundance: NA; d_gene: TRBD1; CDR3aa: CASSRWTGSDYGYTF; CDR3nt: TGCGCCAGCAGCCGTTGGACAGGGAGCGACTATGGCTACACCTTC
v_gene: TRBV6-5; j_gene: TRBJ1-5; len: 14; abundance: NA; d_gene: NA; CDR3aa: CASSYTTPGAPQHF; CDR3nt: TGTGCCAGCAGTTACACTACCCCAGGGGCGCCCCAGCATTTT
v_gene: TRBV30; j_gene: TRBJ1-2; len: 14; abundance: NA; d_gene: TRBD1; CDR3aa: CAWSVPGGDYGYTF; CDR3nt: TGTGCCTGGAGTGTCCCAGGGGGAGACTATGGCTACACCTTC
v_gene: TRBV7-8; j_gene: TRBJ1-5; len: 14; abundance: few; d_gene: NA; CDR3aa: CASSLAGLNQPQHF; CDR3nt: TGTGCCAGCAGCTTAGCTGGGCTGAATCAGCCCCAGCATTTT
v_gene: TRBV5-1; j_gene: TRBJ1-2; len: 15; abundance: few; d_gene: TRBD1; CDR3aa: CASSLAPGRGYGYTF; CDR3nt: TGCGCCAGCAGCTTGGCTCCGGGCAGGGGGTATGGCTACACCTTC
v_gene: TRBV11-2; j_gene: TRBJ2-1; len: 15; abundance: NA; d_gene: TRBD2; CDR3aa: CASSQGLAFSNEQFF; CDR3nt: TGTGCCAGCAGCCAGGGACTAGCATTTTCCAATGAGCAGTTCTTC
v_gene: TRBV7-9; j_gene: TRBJ1-2; len: 13; abundance: few; d_gene: NA; CDR3aa: CASSFSQVNGYTF; CDR3nt: TGTGCCAGCAGCTTCTCGCAGGTCAATGGCTACACCTTC
v_gene: TRBV9; j_gene: TRBJ1-4; len: 15; abundance: NA; d_gene: TRBD1; CDR3aa: CASSPSDRGGEKLFF; CDR3nt: TGTGCCAGCAGCCCTTCGGACAGGGGGGGAGAAAAACTGTTTTTT
v_gene: TRBV7-2; j_gene: TRBJ2-3; len: 14; abundance: NA; d_gene: NA; CDR3aa: CASSLGPKTDTQYF; CDR3nt: TGTGCCAGCAGCTTAGGGCCTAAGACAGATACGCAGTATTTT
v_gene: TRBV18; j_gene: TRBJ2-7; len: 15; abundance: NA; d_gene: NA; CDR3aa: CASSPPSMDNYEQYF; CDR3nt: TGTGCCAGCTCACCACCCTCCATGGATAATTACGAGCAGTACTTC
v_gene: TRBV7-9; j_gene: TRBJ2-5; len: 15; abundance: NA; d_gene: NA; CDR3aa: CASSLAGAGQETQYF; CDR3nt: TGTGCCAGCAGCTTAGCTGGGGCGGGACAGGAGACCCAGTACTTC
v_gene: TRBV27; j_gene: TRBJ2-1; len: 15; abundance: NA; d_gene: TRBD2; CDR3aa: CASSLSGRLRNEQFF; CDR3nt: TGTGCCAGCAGCCTTAGCGGGAGATTGAGGAATGAGCAGTTCTTC
v_gene: TRBV5-4; j_gene: TRBJ2-7; len: 14; abundance: NA; d_gene: NA; CDR3aa: CASSTGTQDGEQYF; CDR3nt: TGTGCCAGCAGCACCGGGACTCAAGATGGGGAGCAGTACTTC